These 32 T cell receptor beta chains originate from one sample sequenced in a study of cytomegalovirus exposure and HLA in healthy donors. Primers included in the PCR were 60 Vbeta and 13 Jbeta primers. Data came from immunoSEQ multiplex PCR; TCRdb stores just in-frame clones and leaves some out. The table lists around 170,000 clones, around 80% of them singletons. Input material: PBMCs. The receptors were sampled from a woman aged 35 to 49 in good health and CMV-seronegative.

The V and J genes are TRBV5-1 and TRBJ2-7, with a possible D match to TRBD1 (6 bases). In germline, CDR1 is SGHRS, CDR2 YFSETQ. Trimming took off 0 bases at V and 0 bases at J, with 7 bases between the two ends. The CDR3 runs 14 residues. The CDR3 sequence is CASSLGTASYEQYF. The CDR3 bases are TGCGCCAGCAGCTTGGGGACAGCCTCCTACGAGCAGTACTTC.

V is TRBV7-9 and J is TRBJ2-4, with a weak D call TRBD1 (6 bases). V was trimmed by 1 base and J by 8 bases, leaving 15 bases between them. Germline V CDR1 and CDR2: SEHNR, FQNEAQ (reference sequence). The CDR3 runs to 15 residues. The DNA of the CDR3 is TGTGCCAGCAGCTTAGGCCCGACAGGTCTGGACATTCAGTACTTC. This codes for CASSLGPTGLDIQYF.

The chain recombines TRBV27 with TRBJ2-5; 9 nucleotides line up with TRBD1. Germline values: CDR1 MNHEY, CDR2 SMNVEV (reference sequence). The junction had 6 bases not matched to a gene; V was cut back by 2 bases and J by 2 bases. The CDR3 is made up of 16 amino acids. This CDR3 is CASSLRGQGRQETQYF. The CDR3, as DNA: TGTGCCAGCAGTTTACGGGGACAGGGCCGGCAAGAGACCCAGTACTTC.

The rearrangement joins TRBV28 to TRBJ1-2; 9 bases match TRBD1. The CDR3 is 15 residues long. J lost 6 bases, V lost 5 bases, and 10 bases had no gene match. The germline gives CDR1 MDHEN, CDR2 SYDVKM. In nucleotides, the CDR3 is TGTGCCAGCAGTCGCCCGGACAGGGGACCCCATGGCTACACCTTC. This encodes CASSRPDRGPHGYTF.

This clone has only one observation. The chain links TRBV10-2 to TRBJ2-3, with 8 bases aligning to TRBD2. The CDR3 runs 18 residues. J gave up 3 bases and V 0 bases, and 11 bases lay outside the gene matches. The germline V gene encodes CDR1 WSHSY and CDR2 SAAADI. In DNA form, the CDR3 reads TGCGCCAGCAGTGAGTCGATGTCGGGGGCTAGCGGGACAGATACGCAGTATTTT. Translation gives CASSESMSGASGTDTQYF.

This clone was counted a few times. The chain combines TRBV15 with TRBJ1-3; maybe TRBD1 (6 bases). The V gene lost 1 base and the J gene lost 4 bases, with 14 bases spanning the gap. Germline V CDR1 and CDR2: LNHNV, YYDKDF (reference sequence). The CDR3 runs 16 residues. CDR3 sequence: CATSRGDGTRGNTIYF. CDR3 sequence (DNA): TGTGCCACCAGCAGAGGCGACGGGACAAGGGGAAACACCATATATTTT.

Only a few counts were recorded for this clone. The chain couples TRBV10-3 to TRBJ1-6, with D perhaps matching TRBD1 (5 bases). Between the trimmed V and J ends, which lost 4 bases and 9 bases, there was a span of 13 bases. CDR1 is ENHRY and CDR2 is SYGVKD in the germline V gene. The CDR3 loop spans 14 amino acids. The CDR3 loop reads CAISGDQGGSPLHF. The CDR3 coding sequence is TGTGCCATCAGTGGAGACCAGGGCGGTTCACCCCTCCACTTT.

The chain recombines TRBV28 with TRBJ1-1, with TRBD1 as a possible D gene (6 bases). The CDR3 contains 13 residues. Germline CDR1 MDHEN, CDR2 SYDVKM. Trimming removed 3 bases from V and 7 bases from J, with 12 bases in between. This CDR3 reads CASSLGGRVEAFF. In nucleotides, the CDR3 is TGTGCCAGCAGTTTGGGGGGGCGAGTTGAAGCTTTCTTT.

The rearrangement links TRBV2 to TRBJ2-2; maybe TRBD2 (6 bases). Trimming removed 1 base at V and 3 bases at J, with 15 bases between. This CDR3 has 17 amino acids. In germline, CDR1 is SNHLY, CDR2 FYNNEI. The CDR3 sequence is CASSEEARGSYTGELFF. CDR3 DNA sequence: TGTGCCAGCAGTGAAGAGGCCCGGGGGAGTTACACCGGGGAGCTGTTTTTT.

The V gene is TRBV7-2, the J gene TRBJ2-1; 7 bases map to TRBD2. Germline V CDR1 and CDR2: SGHTA, FQGNSA. J was trimmed by 14 bases and V by 4 bases; bases with no gene match: 20. This CDR3 region has 16 residues. The CDR3 nucleotides read TGTGCCAGCAGCTCCCTCCTTAGCGGGTACACAGCTGCGGAGTTCTTC. Encoded protein: CASSSLLSGYTAAEFF.

This chain uses TRBV10-3 with TRBJ2-1; tentatively, D is TRBD2 (5 bases). There are 17 residues in the CDR3. Germline lookup yields CDR1 ENHRY and CDR2 SYGVKD. V lost 0 bases and J lost 2, with 14 bases in between. CDR3 protein: CAISESTGGPTYNEQFF. As DNA, the CDR3 is TGTGCCATCAGTGAGTCGACGGGCGGGCCAACCTACAATGAGCAGTTCTTC.

The chain joins TRBV11-2 to TRBJ2-7; 9 nucleotides match TRBD2. The CDR3 consists of 15 residues. The V gene's germline CDR1 is SGHAT and CDR2 FQNNGV. Trimming at V came to 1 base and at J to 4 bases, leaving 5 bases not matched to a gene. CDR3 sequence reads: CASSLAAGGPYEQYF. The CDR3 region has the DNA TGTGCCAGCAGCTTAGCTGCGGGGGGGCCGTACGAGCAGTACTTC.

This clone was counted once. V and J are TRBV6-7 and TRBJ1-4; D possibly corresponds to TRBD1 (5 bases). TRBV6-7 is an open reading frame whose function is uncertain. The CDR3 has 15 amino acids. Trimming pared 5 bases from V and 8 bases from J, leaving 18 bases between. The CDR3 sequence: CASSPTGLGAEKLFF. CDR3 bases: TGTGCCAGCAGTCCGACCGGATTAGGGGCCGAAAAACTGTTTTTT.

This clone appeared a few times. This chain joins TRBV30 and TRBJ1-1; D might be TRBD1 (5 bases). Germline loops: CDR1 GTSNPN, CDR2 SVGIG (reference sequence). CDR3 length: 14 amino acids. V was pared by 2 bases and J by 4 bases, with 14 bases between. The CDR3 DNA reads as TGTGCCTGGAGTCCCAGACAGCTCTCCACTGAAGCTTTCTTT. The encoded protein is CAWSPRQLSTEAFF.

This chain links TRBV2 with TRBJ2-3; weak D call: TRBD1 (5 bases). Germline V lookup: CDR1 SNHLY, CDR2 FYNNEI. Trimming took 7 bases from V and 1 from J, leaving 15 bases between them. The CDR3 covers 15 residues. The CDR3 here is CASTPRTGGTDTQYF. CDR3 sequence (DNA): TGTGCCAGCACCCCGCGAACAGGAGGCACAGATACGCAGTATTTT.

The chain couples TRBV27 to TRBJ1-3; no reliable D call. Germline V gene sequence: CDR1 MNHEY, CDR2 SMNVEV (reference sequence). V was clipped by 5 bases and J by 0 bases, with 14 bases between them. The CDR3 contains 16 residues. The CDR3 spells CASSPQVSTSGNTIYF. The CDR3 bases are TGTGCCAGCAGTCCGCAGGTCTCAACCTCTGGAAACACCATATATTTT.

V usage is TRBV6-5 and J usage is TRBJ1-3; weak D call: TRBD1 (5 bases). V lost 5 bases to trimming and J lost 3 bases, with 5 bases between them. The CDR3 contains 12 residues. CDR1 MNHEY and CDR2 SVGAGI come from the germline V gene. CDR3 in amino acids: CASSQGGNTIYF. DNA for the CDR3: TGTGCCAGCAGTCAGGGTGGAAACACCATATATTTT.

This chain uses TRBV7-9 with TRBJ2-3; D call uncertain. Germline CDR1 reads SEHNR; CDR2 reads FQNEAQ (reference sequence). This CDR3 contains 10 residues. V was trimmed by 7 bases and J by 6 bases, leaving 5 bases between them. CDR3 in amino acids: CASTGDTQYF. The CDR3, as DNA: TGTGCCAGCACCGGGGATACGCAGTATTTT.

The V and J genes are TRBV29-1 and TRBJ2-2; 8 nucleotides line up with TRBD2. The CDR3 sequence is 13 residues long. Trimming at V came to 6 bases and at J to 8 bases, leaving 8 bases not matched to a gene. CDR1 and CDR2 (germline): SQVTM, ANQGSEA. CDR3 in amino acids: CSVAGLATGELFF. CDR3 nucleotides: TGCAGCGTCGCCGGACTAGCAACTGGGGAGCTGTTTTTT.

This rearrangement joins TRBV5-1 to TRBJ1-2; no firm D call. The CDR3 contains 12 residues. Deletions cut 0 bases from V and 7 bases from J, with 7 bases between. The germline V gene has CDR1 SGHRS and CDR2 YFSETQ. The CDR3, as DNA: TGCGCCAGCAGCTTGGACGGTCCTGGCTACACCTTC. Its protein is CASSLDGPGYTF. Filled out from reference TRBV5-1 and TRBJ1-2, the complete variable domain reads KAGVTQTPRYLIKTRGQQVTLSCSPISGHRSVSWYQQTPGQGLQFLFEYFSETQRNKGNFPGRFSGRQFSNSRSEMNVSTLELGDSALYLCASSLDGPGYTFGSGTRLTVV.

The J gene is TRBJ2-5, the V gene TRBV2; TRBD1 might be the D (6 bases). CDR3 length: 15 residues. Trimming took off 4 bases at V and 7 bases at J, with 19 bases between the two ends. Germline V CDR1 and CDR2: SNHLY, FYNNEI. CDR3 sequence reads: CASSGADSKGGTQYF. Here the CDR3 DNA reads TGTGCCAGCAGTGGAGCGGACAGCAAAGGGGGGACCCAGTACTTC.

The V gene is TRBV11-3, the J gene TRBJ1-3; no definite D call. This CDR3 contains 14 residues. Between the trimmed V and J ends, which lost 3 bases and 4 bases, there was a span of 10 bases. CDR1 and CDR2 from the germline V gene are SGHNT and YENEEA. The CDR3 spells CASSFVAEGNTIYF. The CDR3 region has the DNA TGTGCCAGCAGCTTTGTCGCAGAAGGAAACACCATATATTTT.

The chain uses TRBV27 and TRBJ2-5, with 10 bases aligning to TRBD1. The tail of the sequence fits TRBJ2-7 better, so the J call may be wrong. The CDR3 loop spans 14 amino acids. The germline V gene has CDR1 MNHEY and CDR2 SMNVEV (reference sequence). The CDR3 loop is CASSLGQGSYEQYF. CDR3 nucleotide sequence: TGTGCCAGCAGTTTGGGACAGGGGTCCTACGAGCAGTACTTC.

This clone has a handful of counts. V gene TRBV9 combines with J gene TRBJ2-2, with TRBD2 matching 10 bases. V shed 0 bases, J shed 7 bases, and the junction held 3 bases outside the gene matches. This CDR3 spans 15 amino acids. In germline, CDR1 is SGDLS, CDR2 YYNGEE. Written as DNA, the CDR3 is TGTGCCAGCAGCGTAGTAACTAGCGGGAACGGGGAGCTGTTTTTT. Its protein product is CASSVVTSGNGELFF.

The chain is built from TRBV7-2 and TRBJ2-7; D possibly corresponds to TRBD2 (6 bases). V lost 5 bases and J lost 0, with 17 bases in between. Germline values: CDR1 SGHTA, CDR2 FQGNSA. This CDR3 has 16 residues. Here the CDR3 reads CASSKVRGGGSYEQYF. As DNA, the CDR3 is TGTGCCAGCAGCAAGGTGCGGGGAGGAGGCTCCTACGAGCAGTACTTC.

The J gene is TRBJ2-2, the V gene TRBV25-1; the D gene is possibly TRBD1 (5 bases). CDR1 is MGHDK, CDR2 SYGVNS, per germline. Trimming took off 7 bases at V and 1 base at J, with 7 bases between the two ends. The CDR3 sequence is 13 residues long. CDR3 DNA sequence: TGTGCCAGCACAGGACAGAACACCGGGGAGCTGTTTTTT. Translated: CASTGQNTGELFF.

The chain links TRBV10-3 to TRBJ2-5; TRBD2 aligns across 8 bases. Germline assignment: CDR1 ENHRY and CDR2 SYGVKD. The CDR3 spans 14 residues. V lost 4 bases to trimming and J lost 5 bases; unmatched junction nucleotides: 6. The CDR3 DNA sequence: TGTGCCATCAGTGGGGTACAGCGGGAGGAGACCCAGTACTTC. Its protein is CAISGVQREETQYF.

The chain uses TRBV14 and TRBJ2-1; 11 bases fit TRBD2. Per germline, CDR1 SGHDN and CDR2 FVKESK. With V trimmed by 6 bases and J by 8 bases, 12 bases remained unmatched. This CDR3 is built from 16 residues. The CDR3 is CASSRTGLAGFYEQFF. The CDR3, as DNA: TGTGCCAGCAGTAGGACCGGACTAGCGGGTTTCTATGAGCAGTTCTTC. The whole variable domain, filled in from reference TRBV14 and TRBJ2-1, reads EAGVTQFPSHSVIEKGQTVTLRCDPISGHDNLYWYRRVMGKEIKFLLHFVKESKQDESGMPNNRFLAERTGGTYSTLKVQPAELEDSGVYFCASSRTGLAGFYEQFFGPGTRLTVL.

The rearrangement uses TRBV4-3 and TRBJ2-7; tentatively, D is TRBD1 (6 bases). Trimming shortened V by 0 bases and J by 4 bases, and 10 bases separated the two germline ends. In germline, CDR1 is LGHNA, CDR2 YSLEER. CDR3 length: 14 residues. The CDR3 sequence is CASSQEQGLYEQYF. CDR3 nucleotide sequence: TGCGCCAGCAGCCAAGAACAGGGTCTGTACGAGCAGTACTTC.

The chain carries TRBV10-3 and TRBJ2-7, with a tentative D call TRBD1 (6 bases). V lost 3 bases, J lost 0 bases, and 9 bases lay in between. CDR3 length: 14 amino acids. Germline CDR1 reads ENHRY; CDR2 reads SYGVKD. The CDR3 DNA reads as TGTGCCATCAGTGAACAGGGCAACTCCTACGAGCAGTACTTC. Protein sequence: CAISEQGNSYEQYF.

The chain carries TRBV10-1 and TRBJ2-1; 9 nucleotides line up with TRBD2. CDR1 is WNHNN, CDR2 SYGVQD, per germline (reference sequence). Trimming removed 8 bases from V and 6 bases from J; junction bases left unmatched: 8. The CDR3 has 14 residues. As DNA, the CDR3 is TGCGCCAGCCCTACGCGGGAGGGCCGCAATGAGCAGTTCTTC. It codes for CASPTREGRNEQFF.

The chain is built from TRBV19 and TRBJ1-5; no definite D call. V lost 5 bases and J lost 7, with 12 bases in between. There are 13 residues in the CDR3. Germline V gene lookup returns CDR1 LNHDA and CDR2 SQIVND (reference sequence). The CDR3 here is CASSFTSEQPQHF. For the CDR3, the DNA is TGTGCCAGTAGTTTTACCTCGGAGCAGCCCCAGCATTTT.